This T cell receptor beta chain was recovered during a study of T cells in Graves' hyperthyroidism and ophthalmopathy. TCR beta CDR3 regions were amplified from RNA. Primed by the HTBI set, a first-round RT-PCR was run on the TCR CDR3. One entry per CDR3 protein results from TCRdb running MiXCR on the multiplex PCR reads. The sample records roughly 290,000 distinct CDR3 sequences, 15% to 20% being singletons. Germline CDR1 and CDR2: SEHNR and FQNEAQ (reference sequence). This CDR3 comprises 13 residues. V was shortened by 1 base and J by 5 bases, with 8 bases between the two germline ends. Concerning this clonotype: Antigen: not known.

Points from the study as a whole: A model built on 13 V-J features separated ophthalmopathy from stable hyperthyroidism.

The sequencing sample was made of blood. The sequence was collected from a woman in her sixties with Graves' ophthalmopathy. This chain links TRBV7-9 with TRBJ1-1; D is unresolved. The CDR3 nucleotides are TGTGCCAGCAGCTTAGGGACGGATACTGAAGCTTTCTTT. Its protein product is CASSLGTDTEAFF.